These T cell receptor beta chains were read from a single sample in a study of cytomegalovirus exposure and HLA in healthy donors. This table comes from immunoSEQ multiplex PCR, and its TCRdb copy is limited to in-frame clones, with some not included. The profile shows over 100,000 clones, around four fifths of them singletons. Sequenced: PBMCs. These receptor sequences come from a man aged 40-49 years in good health and CMV-seronegative. The CDR3 runs from the conserved cysteine through the conserved F or W. The size field is filled for only some rows; it gives once, few, many or a size class.

j_call: TRBJ1-1
clone_size: -
cdr3_length: 15
v_call: TRBV5-1
cdr3_aa: CASSLDLSYNTEAFF

j_call: TRBJ2-1
clone_size: -
cdr3_length: 16
v_call: TRBV27
cdr3_aa: CASSATLAGGSNEQFF

j_call: TRBJ2-3
clone_size: -
cdr3_length: 14
v_call: TRBV7-6
cdr3_aa: CASSSSGGADTQYF

j_call: TRBJ2-1
clone_size: -
cdr3_length: 15
v_call: TRBV4-3
cdr3_aa: CASSRDRGSYNEQFF

j_call: TRBJ1-5
clone_size: -
cdr3_length: 13
v_call: TRBV9
cdr3_aa: CASSVQQGQPQHF

j_call: TRBJ1-4
clone_size: -
cdr3_length: 14
v_call: TRBV11-2
cdr3_aa: CASSLGGRSEKLFF

j_call: TRBJ1-5
clone_size: few
cdr3_length: 14
v_call: TRBV28
cdr3_aa: CASSAQGGSQPQHF

j_call: TRBJ1-2
clone_size: -
cdr3_length: 14
v_call: TRBV28
cdr3_aa: CASSTVVRNYGYTF

j_call: TRBJ1-5
clone_size: -
cdr3_length: 15
v_call: TRBV7-9
cdr3_aa: CASSFQGNSNQPQHF

j_call: TRBJ2-1
clone_size: -
cdr3_length: 19
v_call: TRBV15
cdr3_aa: CATRDIGTGTEWFGNEQFF

j_call: TRBJ2-7
clone_size: -
cdr3_length: 13
v_call: TRBV9
cdr3_aa: CASSEAGGYEQYF

j_call: TRBJ2-3
clone_size: few
cdr3_length: 15
v_call: TRBV14
cdr3_aa: CASSQILGTADTQYF

j_call: -
clone_size: once
cdr3_length: 16
v_call: TRBV4-3
cdr3_aa: CASSQALAGAPYEQYF

j_call: TRBJ1-2
clone_size: -
cdr3_length: 13
v_call: TRBV30
cdr3_aa: CAWRGGFNYGYTF

j_call: TRBJ1-1
clone_size: -
cdr3_length: 14
v_call: TRBV10-1
cdr3_aa: CASSESGQGAAAFF

j_call: TRBJ2-1
clone_size: -
cdr3_length: 13
v_call: TRBV27
cdr3_aa: CASREDGYNEQFF

j_call: TRBJ2-7
clone_size: -
cdr3_length: 14
v_call: TRBV27
cdr3_aa: CASSSYREGYEQYF

j_call: TRBJ2-1
clone_size: -
cdr3_length: 14
v_call: TRBV9
cdr3_aa: CASSGEDYHNEQFF